This T cell receptor beta chain was captured by sequencing in a study of technical replicates of blood from several donors. The protocol was immunoSEQ multiplex PCR, while the TCRdb copy is restricted to in-frame clones and leaves out a portion. The sample yields about 80,000 clones, around nine tenths seen once. The receptor's source is a human donor in good health. Sequenced: T cells isolated from PBMCs.

In nucleotides, the CDR3 is TGTGCCAGCAAAGAGACAGGGGAAGATACGCAGTATTTT. Its protein is CASKETGEDTQYF. V gene TRBV28 combines with J gene TRBJ2-3; 8 nucleotides line up with TRBD1. This CDR3 spans 13 amino acids. V dropped 7 bases and J dropped 5; count of bases not matched to a gene: 5. Germline values: CDR1 MDHEN, CDR2 SYDVKM.